This T cell receptor (beta chain) was retrieved from a study of control samples from healthy donors and cancer patients. This clone showed up just once. V was trimmed by 3 bases and J by 2 bases, leaving 16 bases between them. This CDR3 is 16 amino acids long. The V gene's germline CDR1 is LNHDA and CDR2 SQIVND (reference sequence). The assay was immunoSEQ multiplex PCR, and TCRdb's table has in-frame clones only and misses some. Altogether about 220,000 clones are present, 85% to 95% being singletons, with the ten largest covering approximately 1.4%. Sequencing was performed on blood. V gene TRBV19 combines with J gene TRBJ2-5, with D possibly being TRBD1 (5 bases). The TCR sequence derives from a man aged 45-60 years in good health. The CDR3 here is CASSIGAAVLQETQYF. The CDR3 DNA follows: TGTGCCAGTAGTATTGGGGCCGCAGTTCTACAAGAGACCCAGTACTTC.